This T cell receptor beta chain was retrieved from a study of OX40 agonist ivuxolimab in advanced cancers. For the study at large: Antecedent anti-PD-1, anti-PD-L1 or anti-CTLA-4 therapy was permissible, with roughly 36% having received some. Study-level results: The study found that CD8+ T cells averaged more expanded clones than CD4+.

Trimming cost V 0 bases and J 0 bases, with 19 bases left between them. Germline CDR1 reads SGHTA; CDR2 reads FQGTGA. The CDR3 contains 19 residues. Profiling relied on immunoSEQ multiplex PCR, and the TCRdb table lists in-frame clones only, not all of them. The sample yields about 52,000 clones, over 80% seen once. Autoimmune disease history or systemic immunosuppression meant exclusion. On this clone itself: As yet, its antigen is unknown.

The TCR originated in an adult with an advanced solid tumor such as melanoma, head and neck, liver or kidney cancer. The chain uses TRBV7-3 and TRBJ2-3, with D possibly TRBD1 on 6 matching bases. The material was CD4+ or CD8+ T cells sorted from blood, obtained in a trial of the OX40 agonist ivuxolimab. CDR3 coding DNA: TGTGCCAGCAGCTTAACCCCCGAGAGGGGGACCCGGAGCACAGATACGCAGTATTTT. It translates to CASSLTPERGTRSTDTQYF.